Listed here are 19 T cell receptor beta chains from one sample, sequenced in a study of T cell responses to AZD1222 COVID-19 vaccine. The method was immunoSEQ multiplex PCR; TCRdb's version includes in-frame clones alone and lacks a portion of them. The table has 150,000 to 160,000 clones, 86% seen once. The sequenced sample was peripheral blood, obtained on day 0 of MenACWY control vaccination. The origin of the receptors is an adult in good health.

This clone was seen many times. This chain connects TRBV24-1 to TRBJ2-7, with 7 bases aligning to TRBD1. Germline loops: CDR1 KGHDR, CDR2 SFDVKD. The V and J ends lost 9 bases and 2 bases, in that order; junction bases with no gene match: 9. The CDR3 length is 14 residues. The CDR3 coding sequence is TGTGCCACCTTGACAGGGTCGCCAACCTACGAGCAGTACTTC. Translating gives CATLTGSPTYEQYF.

The chain has TRBV18 and TRBJ1-2; TRBD1 aligns across 8 bases. This CDR3 spans 13 amino acids. V dropped 3 bases and J dropped 4; count of bases not matched to a gene: 1. Germline CDR1 is KGHSH and CDR2 is LQKENI. As DNA, the CDR3 is TGTGCCAGCTCACCGGACAGGGCCTATGGCTACACCTTC. It codes for CASSPDRAYGYTF.

The chain links TRBV6-5 to TRBJ1-2; 9 positions agree with TRBD1. Germline V gene data show CDR1 as MNHEY and CDR2 as SVGAGI. This CDR3 is built from 14 residues. Losses at the gene ends were 4 bases for V and 7 bases for J; bases not matched to a gene: 7. CDR3 bases: TGTGCCAGCAGTTGGGGACAGGGTGCAGGTGGCTACACCTTC. It encodes CASSWGQGAGGYTF.

The chain uses TRBV19 and TRBJ1-2; 10 nucleotides agree with TRBD1. The V and J ends lost 6 bases and 0 bases, in that order; junction bases with no gene match: 7. CDR3 size: 16 residues. Germline V gene sequence: CDR1 LNHDA, CDR2 SQIVND (reference sequence). The CDR3 is CASSQGQGNTNYGYTF. The CDR3 DNA sequence: TGTGCCAGTAGCCAGGGACAGGGGAATACTAACTATGGCTACACCTTC.

The chain uses TRBV5-6 and TRBJ1-5; D is unclear. This CDR3 has 14 residues. Germline CDR1 and CDR2: SGHDT and YYEEEE. V lost 4 bases to trimming and J lost 5 bases, with 13 bases between them. The CDR3, as DNA: TGTGCCAGCAGCCTTGGATTCGGCGATCAGCCCCAGCATTTT. Amino acids: CASSLGFGDQPQHF.

V and J are TRBV7-9 and TRBJ2-5; D not resolved. Trimming removed 3 bases from V and 4 bases from J, with 6 bases in between. The V gene's germline CDR1 is SEHNR and CDR2 FQNEAQ (reference sequence). The CDR3 has 12 amino acids. Here the CDR3 DNA reads TGTGCCAGCAGCTTCGACGGAGAGACCCAGTACTTC. As protein: CASSFDGETQYF.

The genes are TRBV3-1 (or the pseudogene TRBV3-2) and TRBJ1-3; TRBD1 matches 8 bases. The germline gives CDR1 LGHDT, CDR2 YNNKEL (reference sequence). This CDR3 spans 13 amino acids. V was pared by 1 base and J by 7 bases, with 0 bases of the junction left unmatched. The CDR3 nucleotides are TGTGCCAGCAGCCAAGGACAGGGGAACACCATATATTTT. It translates to CASSQGQGNTIYF.

The chain joins TRBV6-5 to TRBJ2-3; the D is unclear. The CDR3 is made up of 13 amino acids. V lost 5 bases and J 2 bases, leaving 8 bases between the germline ends. Germline-derived CDR1 and CDR2 are MNHEY and SVGAGI. CDR3 residues: CASSTTITDTQYF. The CDR3 DNA reads TGTGCCAGCAGTACTACCATCACAGATACGCAGTATTTT.

The chain combines TRBV5-1 with TRBJ1-3; a weak D match, TRBD1 (6 bases). The V gene's germline CDR1 is SGHRS and CDR2 YFSETQ. V shed 0 bases and J shed 0 bases, with 16 bases lying between them. CDR3 length: 18 residues. The CDR3 protein is CASSLDVPGAGSGNTIYF. The DNA of the CDR3 is TGCGCCAGCAGCTTGGATGTGCCAGGGGCGGGCTCTGGAAACACCATATATTTT.

The chain is built from TRBV5-4 and TRBJ1-1, with 7 bases matching TRBD1. Per the germline V gene, CDR1 is SGHNT and CDR2 is YYREEE (reference sequence). The CDR3 is 14 residues long. Trimming took 1 base from V and 7 from J; bases not matched to a gene: 7. The CDR3 spells CASSLREGGGEAFF. The CDR3 nucleotides are TGTGCCAGCAGCTTGAGAGAAGGGGGCGGTGAAGCTTTCTTT.

This clone was found once. The chain joins TRBV15 to TRBJ1-4; D is uncertain. The CDR3 is made up of 16 amino acids. The ends were cut back, 2 bases at V and 4 bases at J, with 14 bases in the middle. Germline V gives CDR1 LNHNV, CDR2 YYDKDF (reference sequence). For the CDR3, the DNA is TGTGCCACCAGCAGACCCTCGGACGGATATAATGAAAAACTGTTTTTT. Translating gives CATSRPSDGYNEKLFF.

This sequence joins TRBV5-4 and TRBJ2-7; 7 bases map to TRBD2. The V gene's germline CDR1 is SGHNT and CDR2 YYREEE (reference sequence). V lost 4 bases and J lost 0; bases outside the gene matches: 7. The CDR3 sequence is 15 residues long. The CDR3 is CASSPWGGSSYEQYF. CDR3 coding DNA: TGTGCCAGCAGCCCCTGGGGCGGGAGCTCCTACGAGCAGTACTTC.

This clone was seen just once. This chain uses TRBV30 with TRBJ1-5; TRBD1 matches at 7 bases. This CDR3 spans 13 amino acids. V dropped 5 bases and J dropped 6; count of bases not matched to a gene: 7. CDR1 and CDR2 from the germline V gene are GTSNPN and SVGIG (reference sequence). The DNA of the CDR3 is TGTGCCTGGGGTAGACAGGGAAGTCAGCCCCAGCATTTT. Translating gives CAWGRQGSQPQHF.

In nucleotides, the CDR3 is TGTGCCAGCGGGTTCAGGGGCACAGATACGCAGTATTTT. Its translation is CASGFRGTDTQYF. The rearrangement joins TRBV6-1 to TRBJ2-3; a possible D gene is TRBD1 (5 bases). The V gene's germline CDR1 is MNHNS and CDR2 SASEGT. The CDR3 totals 13 residues. The V end was cut by 8 bases, the J end by 1 base, with 10 bases between.

J is TRBJ1-3 and V is TRBV18; 7 nucleotides agree with TRBD1. Trimming took 1 base from V and 4 from J; bases not matched to a gene: 13. The length of the CDR3 is 18 residues. Germline V gene lookup returns CDR1 KGHSH and CDR2 LQKENI. CDR3 in DNA: TGTGCCAGCTCACCACGGAGGGACAGCCCATTCGGGGGAAACACCATATATTTT. This gives the protein CASSPRRDSPFGGNTIYF.

CDR3 region: CSARAGTTGTQYF. In nucleotides, the CDR3 is TGCAGCGCCCGGGCGGGGACAACCGGGACCCAGTACTTC. The chain joins TRBV29-1 to TRBJ2-5; D tentatively fits TRBD1 or TRBD2 (6 bases each). This CDR3 region has 13 residues. CDR1 and CDR2 (germline): SQVTM, ANQGSEA. Between the trimmed V and J ends, which lost 7 bases and 7 bases, there was a span of 19 bases.

This clone has just one count. The chain recombines TRBV18 with TRBJ2-1; D gene ambiguous. The germline V gene has CDR1 KGHSH and CDR2 LQKENI. This CDR3 has 15 residues. The V end was cut by 4 bases, the J end by 6 bases, with 16 bases between. Here the CDR3 DNA reads TGTGCCAGCTCACAAGAGGAGTCCCTAATCAATGAGCAGTTCTTC. It yields the protein CASSQEESLINEQFF.

CDR3 sequence reads: CAISPGKETQYF. The CDR3 DNA sequence: TGTGCCATCAGCCCCGGGAAGGAGACCCAGTACTTC. The genes are TRBV10-3 and TRBJ2-5; D perhaps matches TRBD2 (5 bases). With 6 bases removed from V and 5 bases from J, the gap between germline ends came to 10 bases. Germline V lookup: CDR1 ENHRY, CDR2 SYGVKD. The CDR3 length is 12 residues.

The rearrangement uses TRBV27 and TRBJ1-5, with 8 positions matching TRBD1. The CDR3 runs to 17 residues. V shed 3 bases, J shed 2 bases, and the junction held 9 bases outside the gene matches. Germline V gene sequence: CDR1 MNHEY, CDR2 SMNVEV (reference sequence). The CDR3 loop is CASSFWQGAGGNQPQHF. In DNA form, the CDR3 reads TGTGCCAGCAGTTTTTGGCAGGGGGCTGGGGGCAATCAGCCCCAGCATTTT.